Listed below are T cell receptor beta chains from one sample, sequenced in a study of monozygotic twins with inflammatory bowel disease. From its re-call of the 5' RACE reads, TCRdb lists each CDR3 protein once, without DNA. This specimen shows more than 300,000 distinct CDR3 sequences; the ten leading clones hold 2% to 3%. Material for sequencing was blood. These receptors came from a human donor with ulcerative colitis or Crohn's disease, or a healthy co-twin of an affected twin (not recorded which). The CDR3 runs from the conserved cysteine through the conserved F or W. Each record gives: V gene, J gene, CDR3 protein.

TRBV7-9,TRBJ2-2,CASSFGRNTGELFF
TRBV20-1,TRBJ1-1,CSARRGLSTEAFF
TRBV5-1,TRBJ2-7,CASSEGLAYSYEQYF
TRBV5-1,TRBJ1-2,CASSFHRGPAYGYTF
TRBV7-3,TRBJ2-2,CASRQLGTGELFF
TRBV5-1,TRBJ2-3,CASMDYPTDTQYF
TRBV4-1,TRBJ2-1,CASSQAPSGGNEQFF
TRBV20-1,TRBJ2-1,CSATRLAGGPGYNEQFF
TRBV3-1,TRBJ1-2,CASSQDPGPARGYTF
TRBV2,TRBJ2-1,CASSVGPVNEQFF
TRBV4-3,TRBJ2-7,CASSQNIAGGPYEQYF
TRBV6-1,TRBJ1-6,CASSPTGPYSPLHF
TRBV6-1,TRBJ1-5,CASTTQPGDQPQHF
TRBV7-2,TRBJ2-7,CASTNNRASYEQYF
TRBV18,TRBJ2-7,CASSPRSGVSYEQYF
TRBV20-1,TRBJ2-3,CSARDLDRGLDTQYF
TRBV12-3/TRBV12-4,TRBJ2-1,CASSLGASLAGGNNEQFF